Sequencing of this T cell receptor beta chain was carried out in a study of T-cell memory formation after mild COVID-19. Study findings and constraints: Among contracting clones, CD4+ were mainly CM/EM and CD8+ enriched in EMRA.

Barcoded TCR alpha and TCR beta cDNA libraries with UMIs came from 5'RACE using constant-segment primers. TCRdb re-analysed the 5' RACE reads in MiXCR, keeping a single row per CDR3 protein. This sample has 250,000 to 350,000 distinct CDR3 sequences, with roughly a fifth found just once. Regarding this clonotype: Antigen specificity is unknown.

In germline, CDR1 is KGHDR, CDR2 SFDVKD. V dropped 7 bases and J dropped 0 bases, with 11 bases sitting between them. CDR3 length equals 15 residues. The specimen sequenced was PBMCs or a T cell subset sorted from them (not recorded which). The sequence was obtained from a man aged 18 to 30 who had mild COVID-19 (a few samples of this study predate the infection). Cell type and time point are not known. The chain uses TRBV24-1 and TRBJ2-2; the D gene is possibly TRBD1 (6 bases). For the CDR3, the DNA is TGTGCCACCAGGGAGACAGGTTCGAACACCGGGGAGCTGTTTTTT. This sequence encodes CATRETGSNTGELFF.